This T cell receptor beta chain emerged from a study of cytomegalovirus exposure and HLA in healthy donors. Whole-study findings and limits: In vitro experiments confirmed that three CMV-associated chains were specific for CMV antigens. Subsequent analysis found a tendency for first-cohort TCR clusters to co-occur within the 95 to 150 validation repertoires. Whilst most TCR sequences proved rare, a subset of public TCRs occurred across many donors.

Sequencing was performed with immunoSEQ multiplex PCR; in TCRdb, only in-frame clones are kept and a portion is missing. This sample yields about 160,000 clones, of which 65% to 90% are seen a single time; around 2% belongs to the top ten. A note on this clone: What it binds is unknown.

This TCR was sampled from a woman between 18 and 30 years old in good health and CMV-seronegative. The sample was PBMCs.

The DNA of the CDR3 is TGCGCCAGCAGCGAGTACAATGAGCAGTTCTTC. It encodes CASSEYNEQFF. This chain uses TRBV5-1 with TRBJ2-1; the D is unclear. Trimming removed 4 bases from V and 4 bases from J, with 3 bases in between. The CDR3 totals 11 residues. CDR1 is SGHRS and CDR2 is YFSETQ in the germline V gene. The complete variable domain, with remaining parts taken from reference TRBV5-1 and TRBJ2-1, reads KAGVTQTPRYLIKTRGQQVTLSCSPISGHRSVSWYQQTPGQGLQFLFEYFSETQRNKGNFPGRFSGRQFSNSRSEMNVSTLELGDSALYLCASSEYNEQFFGPGTRLTVL.